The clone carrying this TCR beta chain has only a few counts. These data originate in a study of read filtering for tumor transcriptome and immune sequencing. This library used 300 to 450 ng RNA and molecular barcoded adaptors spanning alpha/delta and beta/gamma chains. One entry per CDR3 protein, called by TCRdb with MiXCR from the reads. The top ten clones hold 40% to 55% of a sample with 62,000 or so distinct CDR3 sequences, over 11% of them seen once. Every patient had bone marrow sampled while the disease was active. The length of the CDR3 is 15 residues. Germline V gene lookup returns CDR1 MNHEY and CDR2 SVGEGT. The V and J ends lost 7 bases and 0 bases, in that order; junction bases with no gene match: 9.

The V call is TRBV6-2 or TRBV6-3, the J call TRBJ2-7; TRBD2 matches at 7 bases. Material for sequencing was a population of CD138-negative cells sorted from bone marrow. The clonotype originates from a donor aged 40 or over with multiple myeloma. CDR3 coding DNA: TGTGCCAGCACGTCAGAGCGGGACCGCTCCTACGAGCAGTACTTC. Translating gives CASTSERDRSYEQYF.